The TCR beta chain described here comes from a study of a mutant IDH1 vaccine in newly diagnosed glioma. Study context: Therapy received beforehand was radiotherapy, temozolomide, or both, with most patients given both.

Repertoires were generated with immunoSEQ multiplex PCR, while TCRdb's copy carries only in-frame clones and drops some. The data hold about 25,000 clones, with 93% observed a single time. Germline CDR1 SGHNT, CDR2 YENEEA. Trimming removed 5 bases from V and 5 bases from J, with 5 bases in between. The CDR3 is made up of 11 amino acids. The time point is: baseline, week 1 (first vaccination visit). Specified treatment: pre-vaccination baseline after standard-of-care therapy. The sample here was PBMCs, taken from a glioma patient treated with radiotherapy, temozolomide or both. The rearrangement uses TRBV11-3 and TRBJ2-3; D gene unclear. This clonotype was obtained from a man aged 35 to 55 with glioma. The CDR3 bases are TGTGCCAGCAGCAAGGGAGATACGCAGTATTTT. Protein sequence: CASSKGDTQYF.